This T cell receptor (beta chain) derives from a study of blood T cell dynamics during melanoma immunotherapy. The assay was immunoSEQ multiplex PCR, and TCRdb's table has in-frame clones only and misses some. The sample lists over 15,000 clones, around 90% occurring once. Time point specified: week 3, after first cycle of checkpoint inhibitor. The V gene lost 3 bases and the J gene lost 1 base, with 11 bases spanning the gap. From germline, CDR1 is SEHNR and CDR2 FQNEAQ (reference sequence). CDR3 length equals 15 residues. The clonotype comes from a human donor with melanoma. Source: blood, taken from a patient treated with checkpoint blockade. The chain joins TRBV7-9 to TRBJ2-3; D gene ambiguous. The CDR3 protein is CASSLDAARTDTQYF. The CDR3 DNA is TGTGCCAGCAGCTTGGACGCGGCTCGCACAGATACGCAGTATTTT. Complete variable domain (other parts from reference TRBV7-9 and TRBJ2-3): DTGVSQNPRHKITKRGQNVTFRCDPISEHNRLYWYRQTLGQGPEFLTYFQNEAQLEKSRLLSDRFSAERPKGSFSTLEIQRTEQGDSAMYLCASSLDAARTDTQYFGPGTRLTVL.